These 20 T cell receptor beta chains originate from one sample sequenced in a study of blood T cells in healthy people across ages. A second PCR of about 7 to 12 cycles used a sample-barcoded 5' primer and a J-beta primer mix. From the 5' RACE reads, TCRdb called clonotypes with MiXCR, one entry per CDR3 protein. The sample carries around 520,000 distinct CDR3 sequences, about 27% recorded once. These data were likewise used in another study, on T cells of mothers and their children.

Sequenced sample: blood. The source is a boy under 10 years old in good health.

CDR3 region: CSVGTSEQFF. CDR3 nucleotides: TGCAGCGTCGGGACTAGTGAGCAGTTCTTC. V gene TRBV29-1 combines with J gene TRBJ2-1, with TRBD2 matching over 8 bases. The CDR3 sequence is 10 residues long. The germline CDR1 and CDR2 sequences are SQVTM and ANQGSEA. Trimming took 6 bases from V and 9 from J; bases not matched to a gene: 1.

This clonotype was observed once. V is TRBV12-3 or TRBV12-4 and J is TRBJ1-5, with D possibly TRBD1 on 5 matching bases. The V end was cut by 5 bases, the J end by 6 bases, with 11 bases between. The CDR3 length is 13 residues. CDR3 sequence reads: CASSNRDGQPQHF. As DNA, the CDR3 is TGTGCCAGCAGTAACCGGGACGGTCAGCCCCAGCATTTT.

This clonotype has ten or more counts. The V call is TRBV7-9, the J call TRBJ2-7; D is perhaps TRBD2 (6 bases). The germline gives CDR1 SEHNR, CDR2 FQNEAQ (reference sequence). The V gene lost 2 bases and the J gene lost 5 bases, with 16 bases spanning the gap. The CDR3 is 15 residues long. The CDR3 is CASSLSEGPGDEQYF. As DNA, the CDR3 is TGTGCCAGCAGCTTATCGGAGGGACCTGGGGACGAGCAGTACTTC.

This clonotype was counted a few times. This sequence joins TRBV15 and TRBJ2-5; D possibly corresponds to TRBD1 (6 bases). TRBJ2-7 matches the DNA end more closely, so the J call is doubtful. This CDR3 has 13 residues. CDR1 is LNHNV and CDR2 is YYDKDF in the germline V gene (reference sequence). The CDR3 here is CATSTGHNYEQYF. The CDR3 region has the DNA TGTGCCACCAGCACGGGACACAACTACGAGCAGTACTTC.

This clonotype was seen a handful of times. The chain employs TRBV28 and TRBJ1-6; D may be TRBD1 (5 bases). Germline V lookup: CDR1 MDHEN, CDR2 SYDVKM. The CDR3 totals 15 residues. V lost 8 bases to trimming and J lost 3 bases, with 14 bases between them. The CDR3 coding sequence is TGTGCCAGCCGCCGGGGGGAGGTCTATAATTCACCCCTCCACTTT. Protein product: CASRRGEVYNSPLHF.

This clonotype has more than one count but fewer than ten. The chain has TRBV6-6 and TRBJ2-3; 9 nucleotides line up with TRBD2. V was pared by 2 bases and J by 4 bases, with 4 bases of the junction left unmatched. CDR1 is MNHNY and CDR2 is SVGAGI in the germline V gene (reference sequence). This CDR3 is 15 amino acids long. The CDR3: CASSYTAGGADTQYF. The CDR3 DNA sequence: TGTGCCAGCAGTTACACAGCGGGAGGAGCAGATACGCAGTATTTT.

The genes are TRBV5-1 and TRBJ2-3, with TRBD1 matching 7 bases. Trimming removed 3 bases from V and 2 bases from J; junction bases left unmatched: 3. CDR1 and CDR2 (germline): SGHRS, YFSETQ. The CDR3 spans 14 residues. In DNA, the CDR3 is TGCGCCAGCAGCTGGGGACAGCCCACAGATACGCAGTATTTT. It codes for CASSWGQPTDTQYF.

V is TRBV6-5 and J is TRBJ2-1; 7 positions match TRBD1. Germline CDR1 and CDR2: MNHEY and SVGAGI. J gave up 9 bases and V 6 bases, and 8 bases lay outside the gene matches. This CDR3 contains 13 residues. The CDR3 region has the DNA TGTGCCAGCAGACGCGACAGGGATGGTGAGCAGTTCTTC. It codes for CASRRDRDGEQFF.

The chain couples TRBV20-1 to TRBJ2-5; TRBD2 might be the D (6 bases). The CDR3 covers 15 residues. The germline V and J ends were trimmed by 2 bases and 3 bases, with 16 bases remaining between them. Germline V gene sequence: CDR1 DFQATT, CDR2 SNEGSKA (reference sequence). Here the CDR3 DNA reads TGCAGTGCTAGACGCCTCGGGACTTATAAAGAGACCCAGTACTTC. This codes for CSARRLGTYKETQYF.

This clonotype has more than one count but fewer than ten. The CDR3 sequence is CASSSAPSTTGANVLTF. The CDR3 coding sequence is TGCGCCAGCAGCTCGGCTCCTAGCACTACTGGGGCCAACGTCCTGACTTTC. The V call is TRBV5-1, the J call TRBJ2-6; a possible D gene is TRBD2 (5 bases). The V gene's germline CDR1 is SGHRS and CDR2 YFSETQ. The CDR3 sequence is 17 residues long. Trimming cost V 3 bases and J 2 bases, with 15 bases left between them. The complete variable domain, with remaining parts taken from reference TRBV5-1 and TRBJ2-6, reads KAGVTQTPRYLIKTRGQQVTLSCSPISGHRSVSWYQQTPGQGLQFLFEYFSETQRNKGNFPGRFSGRQFSNSRSEMNVSTLELGDSALYLCASSSAPSTTGANVLTFGAGSRLTVL.

This clonotype was observed a handful of times. The gene calls are TRBV20-1 and TRBJ2-5; D call uncertain. From germline, CDR1 is DFQATT and CDR2 SNEGSKA (reference sequence). V lost 6 bases, J lost 5 bases, and 22 bases lay in between. The CDR3 runs to 15 residues. The CDR3 nucleotides read TGCAGTGCCAGAAACGCGAGGATCCCGGATGAGACCCAGTACTTC. Protein sequence: CSARNARIPDETQYF.

As for this clonotype: Mismatch with germline at one junction end may stem from a read error. The rearrangement joins TRBV5-1 to TRBJ1-4, with 10 bases matching TRBD1. The germline CDR1 and CDR2 sequences are SGHRS and YFSETQ. CDR3 size: 15 residues. The CDR3 coding sequence is TGCGCCAGCAGCTTGGGGGGACAGGGGTATGAAAAACTGCTTTTT. Its protein is CASSLGGQGYEKLLF.

The genes are TRBV27 and TRBJ2-5; D is possibly TRBD1 (5 bases). There are 13 residues in the CDR3. Germline V lookup: CDR1 MNHEY, CDR2 SMNVEV (reference sequence). The V end lost 4 bases, the J end lost 4 bases, and 10 bases lay between the germline ends. CDR3: CASSSAQGETQYF. The CDR3 DNA reads TGTGCCAGCAGTTCAGCTCAGGGAGAGACCCAGTACTTC.

This clonotype was observed a few times. This rearrangement joins TRBV4-1 to TRBJ1-2, with unresolved D. The CDR3 is 13 amino acids. Germline CDR1 reads MGHRA; CDR2 reads YSYEKL. V lost 0 bases, J lost 7 bases, and 9 bases lay in between. CDR3 region: CASSQDVRVGYTF. The CDR3 region has the DNA TGCGCCAGCAGCCAAGATGTAAGAGTTGGCTACACCTTC.

This chain connects TRBV27 to TRBJ2-7, with D possibly being TRBD1 or TRBD2 (6 bases each). The germline V and J ends were trimmed by 5 bases and 0 bases, with 11 bases remaining between them. The CDR3 sequence is 14 residues long. Germline CDR1 and CDR2: MNHEY and SMNVEV (reference sequence). The CDR3 is CASSRGGPSYEQYF. CDR3 coding DNA: TGTGCCAGCAGTCGTGGGGGGCCCTCCTACGAGCAGTACTTC.

This chain connects TRBV10-3 to TRBJ1-1; no firm D call. The CDR3 is made up of 13 amino acids. CDR1 ENHRY and CDR2 SYGVKD come from the germline V gene. Trimming pared 6 bases from V and 6 bases from J, leaving 14 bases between. In nucleotides, the CDR3 is TGTGCCATCAGCTACACTTCAGGCTCTGAAGCTTTCTTT. Translating gives CAISYTSGSEAFF.

The chain joins TRBV6-5 to TRBJ1-3, with a tentative D call TRBD1 (6 bases). CDR3 length equals 15 residues. CDR1 and CDR2 from the germline V gene are MNHEY and SVGAGI. V was cut by 4 bases and J by 5 bases, with 15 bases left in between. The CDR3 here is CASSSNSQGRNTIYF. Written as DNA, the CDR3 is TGTGCCAGCAGTTCCAACTCACAGGGACGAAACACCATATATTTT.

The chain's CDR3 is CASSLSGSAPHEQYF. The DNA for the CDR3 is TGTGCCAGCAGCTTATCGGGTTCAGCGCCCCACGAGCAGTACTTC. This chain joins TRBV7-8 and TRBJ2-7; D is unclear. Deletions cut 2 bases from V and 5 bases from J, with 16 bases between. Germline-derived CDR1 and CDR2 are SGHVS and FQNEAQ. This CDR3 comprises 15 residues.

The rearrangement joins TRBV7-9 to TRBJ1-5; D is possibly TRBD1 (5 bases). The germline CDR1 and CDR2 sequences are SEHNR and FQNEAQ (reference sequence). This CDR3 region has 16 residues. V was clipped by 5 bases and J by 6 bases, with 20 bases between them. CDR3 sequence (DNA): TGTGCCAGCAGCCACCCCTCACTCGGGGGAGTTCAGCCCCAGCATTTT. Protein product: CASSHPSLGGVQPQHF.

Only a few counts were recorded for this clonotype. The chain carries TRBV4-1 and TRBJ1-2, with 8 positions matching TRBD1. Germline V gene data show CDR1 as MGHRA and CDR2 as YSYEKL. Germline trimming cut 4 bases from V and 5 bases from J; bases unmatched to any gene: 9. The CDR3 contains 15 residues. The CDR3 sequence: CASSPGTGLFYGYTF. In nucleotides, the CDR3 is TGCGCCAGCAGCCCCGGGACAGGACTTTTTTATGGCTACACCTTC.